Sequencing of this T cell receptor (beta chain) was carried out in a study of blood T cell repertoires in COVID-19. Whole-study context: PBMCs, B-cell-depleted T cells, or T cells provided the cDNA or gDNA that made up the material.

Germline V gene lookup returns CDR1 KGHSH and CDR2 LQKENI. The CDR3 runs to 13 residues. V dropped 2 bases and J dropped 7 bases, with 9 bases sitting between them. Ages ranged from about 18 to 89 years, with residence in fewer than 25 US areas. Clinical histories supplied by participants themselves formed the basis of cohort assignment. In Cohort 3, a recovered donor had either two negative PCRs, clearance, or symptom resolution. Produced via immunoSEQ multiplex PCR; TCRdb's table is partial and in-frame only. This repertoire shows hundreds of thousands of clones, approximately 86% found once; its top ten account for 1.5% to 2%.

The V and J genes are TRBV18 and TRBJ1-5, with D tentatively TRBD1 (5 bases). The TCR sequence derives from a woman between 45 and 60 years old who had recovered from COVID-19. Specimen: PBMCs or T cells enriched from blood (not recorded which). In DNA form, the CDR3 reads TGTGCCAGCTCACCAGGGAAGGGGCAGCCCCAGCATTTT. Translated: CASSPGKGQPQHF.